These 2 T cell receptor beta chains came from one sample sequenced in a study of identical twins (dated by TCRdb to 2015 to 2016). Libraries were built with 5' RACE. Sequencing used an Illumina HiSeq 2000. TCRdb itself trimmed the public reads at Q25 with fastp, ran MiXCR and retained productive beta chains. CDR3 protein duplicates are merged, each entry listing the most common genes and DNA. The sample profile shows hundreds of thousands of distinct CDR3 sequences; roughly an eighth of them were found once. Of the sample, around 1.5% falls within the top ten clones. These data also formed part of another study, on yellow fever vaccine responses in identical twins.

Sequences were obtained from PBMCs. These receptors were taken from a woman aged 18-35 years in good health.

This clonotype was counted a few times. This rearrangement joins TRBV7-9 to TRBJ2-5; 8 positions agree with TRBD1. V was pared by 4 bases and J by 3 bases, with 10 bases of the junction left unmatched. CDR3 size: 16 residues. CDR1 and CDR2 (germline): SEHNR, FQNEAQ (reference sequence). Here the CDR3 reads CASSSLRTGTKETQYF. DNA for the CDR3: TGTGCCAGCAGCTCTCTCCGGACAGGGACGAAAGAGACCCAGTACTTC.

CDR3 coding DNA: TGTGCCAGCAGCGTAGAGGATACGCAGTATTTT. This gives the protein CASSVEDTQYF. V usage is TRBV9 and J usage is TRBJ2-3; D gene ambiguous. Germline CDR1 is SGDLS and CDR2 is YYNGEE. The CDR3 contains 11 residues. Trimming removed 0 bases at V and 6 bases at J, with 2 bases between. Looking up the rest from reference TRBV9 and TRBJ2-3 gives the full variable domain: DSGVTQTPKHLITATGQRVTLRCSPRSGDLSVYWYQQSLDQGLQFLIQYYNGEERAKGNILERFSAQQFPDLHSELNLSSLELGDSALYFCASSVEDTQYFGPGTRLTVL.